This TCR beta chain derives from a study of CD8+CD57+ T cells in acquired aplastic anemia. Study summary: Average DNA yield from sorted CD4+ and CD8+ cells was approximately 3 ug. Study-wide points: Patients and controls shared twenty-nine CD8+ CDR3 sequences, which appeared highly expressed in patients and within their immunodominant clones.

By flow cytometry, patients selected for sequencing had shown an expansion of CD8+CD57+ cells. Diagnosis of severe acquired aplastic anemia applied to all patients. Patients were untreated when blood was sampled. Profiling of TCR beta VDJ combinations and CDR3 sequences used genomic DNA as template. TCRdb called the reads again in MiXCR, with one record for every CDR3 protein. Of around 170,000 distinct CDR3 sequences in the sample, around 47% were seen once. Note on this clonotype: Its specificity is unknown.

The receptor was isolated from a human donor with aplastic anemia. Sequenced: sorted CD4+, CD8+, or CD8+CD57+ T cells (not recorded which) from PBMCs.

The CDR3 is CSGRTGPQETQYF. CDR3 in DNA: TGCAGCGGACGGACAGGGCCACAAGAGACCCAGTACTTC. The chain links TRBV29-1 to TRBJ2-5, with TRBD1 identical over 8 bases. V gave up 7 bases and J gave up 2 bases; unmatched junction bases: 6. The germline V gene encodes CDR1 SQVTM and CDR2 ANQGSEA. The CDR3 is made up of 13 amino acids.